A single sample gave rise to the 14 T cell receptor beta chains below, sequenced in a study of T cells in Graves' hyperthyroidism and ophthalmopathy (dated by TCRdb to between 2019 and 2020). Library method: multiplex PCR. The run used an Illumina HiSeq 2000. The TCR beta CDR3 regions were amplified from the RNA transcripts. The TCR CDR3 was subjected to a first round of RT-PCR using the HTBI primer set and the Qiagen OneStep RT-PCR kit. TCRdb reanalyzed the raw reads on its own, using fastp at Q25 for trimming and MiXCR for clone calling, and kept in-frame beta chains. Rows matching on CDR3 protein sequence are summarized as one entry with the most common DNA and genes. Within this sample are roughly 350,000 distinct CDR3 sequences, with roughly 13% of them counted one time only. The ten largest clonotypes hold 30% to 35% of the sample. The sequencing input was blood. Receptors originate from a woman between 40 and 50 years old with Graves' ophthalmopathy.

This clonotype was picked up many times. The chain recombines TRBV7-2 with TRBJ1-1, with D possibly TRBD1 on 5 matching bases. CDR1 and CDR2 from the germline V gene are SGHTA and FQGNSA. Trimming shortened V by 2 bases and J by 0 bases, and 10 bases separated the two germline ends. The CDR3 totals 15 residues. This CDR3 is CASSLPGAMNTEAFF. The CDR3 coding sequence is TGTGCCAGCAGCTTACCTGGGGCCATGAACACTGAAGCTTTCTTT.

This clonotype was recorded at least ten times. The rearrangement joins TRBV30 to TRBJ2-5; the match to TRBD2 covers 13 bases. The CDR3 has 18 residues. Germline V gene data show CDR1 as GTSNPN and CDR2 as SVGIG (reference sequence). The J segment lost 1 base and the V segment lost 3 bases, leaving 11 bases of the junction unmatched. CDR3: CAWRGLAGRGYRQETQYF. The CDR3 nucleotides are TGTGCCTGGAGGGGACTAGCGGGAAGGGGATATCGCCAAGAGACCCAGTACTTC.

A word on this clonotype: A much larger clone sits a single nucleotide away, making a read error possible. This rearrangement joins TRBV7-9 to TRBJ1-2; D is undetermined. V was pared by 5 bases and J by 2 bases, with 18 bases between. From germline, CDR1 is SEHNR and CDR2 FQNEAQ (reference sequence). The CDR3 contains 16 residues. The CDR3 DNA reads TGTGCCAGCAGCCCGAAAGGACGACGACCGAACTATGGCTACACCTTC. This gives the protein CASSPKGRRPNYGYTF. Looking up the rest from reference TRBV7-9 and TRBJ1-2 gives the full variable domain: DTGVSQNPRHKITKRGQNVTFRCDPISEHNRLYWYRQTLGQGPEFLTYFQNEAQLEKSRLLSDRFSAERPKGSFSTLEIQRTEQGDSAMYLCASSPKGRRPNYGYTFGSGTRLTVV.

This clonotype was seen repeatedly, ten times or more. The V gene is TRBV3-1, the J gene TRBJ2-7; D remains ambiguous. Germline CDR1 LGHDT, CDR2 YNNKEL (reference sequence). This CDR3 is built from 12 residues. The V end was cut by 0 bases, the J end by 7 bases, with 7 bases between. The CDR3 is CASSQDDLEQYF. The CDR3 region has the DNA TGTGCCAGCAGCCAAGATGACCTAGAGCAGTACTTC.

The gene calls are TRBV18 and TRBJ2-2; 9 nucleotides match TRBD1. The ends lost 2 bases at V and 2 bases at J; junction bases unmatched: 3. CDR1 is KGHSH and CDR2 is LQKENI in the germline V gene. The CDR3 totals 16 residues. The CDR3 is CASSPRDRVNTGELFF. The CDR3 bases are TGTGCCAGCTCACCAAGGGACAGGGTCAACACCGGGGAGCTGTTTTTT.

To note about this clonotype: Possible read error: a much larger clone is one base away. This chain connects TRBV5-4 to TRBJ2-5; D gene ambiguous. Germline CDR1 and CDR2: SGHNT and YYREEE (reference sequence). Trimming left V 4 bases short and J 4 bases short, with 11 bases between. The CDR3 length is 13 residues. DNA for the CDR3: TGTGCCAGCAGCCCCCTTAAGGCAGAGACCCAGTACTTC. Amino acid sequence: CASSPLKAETQYF.

This clonotype was observed at least ten times. The chain is built from TRBV7-9 and TRBJ1-5, with no clear D. The CDR3 sequence is 13 residues long. With 3 bases removed from V and 11 bases from J, the gap between germline ends came to 14 bases. Germline values: CDR1 SEHNR, CDR2 FQNEAQ (reference sequence). The CDR3 spells CASSFGFGSTQHF. Written as DNA, the CDR3 is TGTGCCAGCAGCTTTGGATTCGGCTCAACCCAGCATTTT.

The V gene is TRBV30, the J gene TRBJ2-5; D may be TRBD2 (6 bases). Deletions cut 0 bases from V and 4 bases from J, with 15 bases between. The CDR3 has 15 residues. Germline loops: CDR1 GTSNPN, CDR2 SVGIG (reference sequence). CDR3 sequence: CAWSVRRGSRETQYF. CDR3 nucleotides: TGTGCCTGGAGTGTTCGGCGGGGTAGCCGAGAGACCCAGTACTTC.

The chain employs TRBV18 and TRBJ2-2, with D maybe TRBD2 (6 bases). The CDR3 covers 14 residues. Germline values: CDR1 KGHSH, CDR2 LQKENI. V was clipped by 3 bases and J by 4 bases, with 9 bases between them. CDR3 sequence: CASSPREATGELFF. In nucleotides, the CDR3 is TGTGCCAGCTCACCGCGGGAAGCCACCGGGGAGCTGTTTTTT. Drawing the rest from reference TRBV18 and TRBJ2-2, the complete variable domain is NAGVMQNPRHLVRRRGQEARLRCSPMKGHSHVYWYRQLPEEGLKFMVYLQKENIIDESGMPKERFSAEFPKEGPSILRIQQVVRGDSAAYFCASSPREATGELFFGEGSRLTVL.

The J gene is TRBJ2-7, the V gene TRBV19, with unresolved D. Germline CDR1 and CDR2: LNHDA and SQIVND (reference sequence). V lost 4 bases, J lost 2 bases, and 12 bases lay in between. The CDR3 sequence is 14 residues long. CDR3 nucleotides: TGTGCCAGTAGTACCATTTCAGGCGCCTACGAGCAGTACTTC. This sequence encodes CASSTISGAYEQYF.

The rearrangement uses TRBV5-1 and TRBJ2-3; possibly TRBD1 for D (6 bases). Germline loops: CDR1 SGHRS, CDR2 YFSETQ. The V end lost 0 bases, the J end lost 2 bases, and 13 bases lay between the germline ends. The CDR3 loop spans 16 amino acids. The CDR3 region has the DNA TGCGCCAGCAGCTTGGCCGCACGGACAGACACAGATACGCAGTATTTT. This translates into CASSLAARTDTDTQYF.

This clonotype has ten or more counts. This rearrangement joins TRBV3-1 to TRBJ2-1, with a weak D call TRBD1 (5 bases). The CDR3 is 15 amino acids. Trimming removed 0 bases at V and 3 bases at J, with 9 bases between. CDR1 is LGHDT and CDR2 is YNNKEL in the germline V gene (reference sequence). CDR3 sequence: CASSQDIDSYNEQFF. CDR3 DNA sequence: TGTGCCAGCAGCCAAGACATCGACAGCTACAATGAGCAGTTCTTC.

This clonotype was counted between two and nine times. The chain is built from TRBV20-1 and TRBJ2-1, with D perhaps TRBD2 (7 bases). V was clipped by 0 bases and J by 4 bases, with 16 bases between them. The CDR3 loop spans 16 amino acids. Looked up from germline, CDR1 is DFQATT and CDR2 is SNEGSKA (reference sequence). The CDR3 nucleotides read TGCAGTGCTAGAGAAAACTGGGGGGGGCGATACAATGAGCAGTTCTTC. Its protein product is CSARENWGGRYNEQFF.

This clonotype was seen many times. The chain carries TRBV9 and TRBJ1-1, with 9 bases fitting TRBD1. The V gene end was trimmed by 4 bases and the J gene end by 8 bases; junction bases not matched to a gene: 6. Germline V gene data show CDR1 as SGDLS and CDR2 as YYNGEE. The CDR3 consists of 13 residues. CDR3 amino acids: CASSRGTGMEAFF. Written as DNA, the CDR3 is TGTGCCAGCAGCAGGGGGACAGGGATGGAAGCTTTCTTT.